The rows below give T cell receptor beta chains drawn from one sample of a study of CD8+CD57+ T cells in acquired aplastic anemia. A single record per CDR3 protein comes from TCRdb applying MiXCR to the reads. In the table there are under 250,000 distinct CDR3 sequences, around 46% of which are singletons. Material: sorted CD4+, CD8+, or CD8+CD57+ T cells (not recorded which) from PBMCs. All receptors derive from a human donor with aplastic anemia. Each CDR3 is given with its conserved first and last residue.

>TRBJ1-2|TRBV5-6
CASSFAFQGANYGYTF
>TRBJ2-7|TRBV7-6
CASSLAGDRGHEQYF
>TRBJ1-5|TRBV20-1
CSARTAPNQPQHF
>TRBJ2-1|TRBV6-6
CASSYLPVDRGSNEQFF
>TRBJ2-5|TRBV7-9
CASSRGQGSAWYQETQYF
>TRBJ2-1|TRBV10-3
CAINGGRDNEQFF
>TRBJ2-7|TRBV9
CASSVAGGRDTYEQYF
>TRBJ1-5|TRBV5-5
CASSSGQGGSQPQHF
>TRBJ2-7|TRBV7-3
CASSLTSGSAERYF
>TRBJ1-1|TRBV30
CAWSVPGAGMAFF
>TRBJ2-7|TRBV7-2
CASSLAGTGGAAYEQYF
>TRBJ2-3|TRBV7-8
CASSPATRSGDTQYF
>TRBJ2-2|TRBV12-3/TRBV12-4
CASSLDRRTGVSDSGELFF
>TRBJ2-1|TRBV7-3
CASSLARWNEQFF
>TRBJ1-2|TRBV2
CATWGSTGYTF
>TRBJ2-3|TRBV7-9
CASSLAVGQDTQYF
>TRBJ1-6|TRBV13
CASSWGRGRNSPLHF
>TRBJ2-7|TRBV4-3
CASSQGTGGANEQYF
>TRBJ2-1|TRBV15
CATSETSGGVSYNEQFF
>TRBJ1-2|TRBV7-2
CASSLGVGGYTF